This paragraph reports one T cell receptor beta chain. Its antigen is not known. Unique molecular identifiers had been added to the TCR beta cDNA libraries. Around 500,000 cDNA molecules were obtained from around 1 to 9.1 million T cells. TCRdb passed the PCR reads through MiXCR, listing each CDR3 protein once. Of some 690,000 distinct CDR3 sequences in the sample, 30% were seen once. The CDR3 loop spans 15 amino acids. Trimming left V 3 bases short and J 7 bases short, with 16 bases between. This record comes from a study of post-analysis software for immune sequencing data. General study points: Strong co-clustering by F measure was evident for samples that had been prepared in the same batch. Roughly 5 TRBV segments (TRBV5-6, TRBV5-1 and TRBV20-1 among them) occurred more frequently in patients than in controls.

This chain connects TRBV12-3 or TRBV12-4 to TRBJ1-5; D perhaps matches TRBD1 (6 bases). Sequencing was done on a sample of blood. The TCR comes from a girl aged 5 to 17 with multiple sclerosis. The CDR3 nucleotides are TGTGCCAGCAGTTTGTTCGCAGGGGTTGGGCAGCCCCAGCATTTT. Translated: CASSLFAGVGQPQHF.